These 25 T cell receptor beta chains were sequenced from one sample in a study of blood T cell repertoires in COVID-19. TCRdb keeps only in-frame clones here, not all; method: immunoSEQ multiplex PCR. This table has 250,000 to 300,000 clones, 65% to 85% appearing once. The specimen was PBMCs or T cells enriched from blood (not recorded which). These receptors originate from a man in his forties or fifties who had recovered from COVID-19.

V and J are TRBV5-6 and TRBJ1-1; 7 nucleotides match TRBD1. Germline CDR1 SGHDT, CDR2 YYEEEE. This CDR3 has 15 residues. After removal of 2 bases from V and 4 bases from J, the junction contained 8 bases not matched to a gene. The CDR3 DNA sequence: TGTGCCAGCAGCTTCCGACAGGGAAGGGGCACTGAAGCTTTCTTT. Protein sequence: CASSFRQGRGTEAFF.

This chain links TRBV29-1 with TRBJ2-7; 8 bases match TRBD2. This CDR3 spans 13 amino acids. Germline CDR1 SQVTM, CDR2 ANQGSEA. J lost 1 base, V lost 5 bases, and 4 bases had no gene match. Written as DNA, the CDR3 is TGCAGCGTTAGGCGACTAGCGTCCTACGAGCAGTACTTC. Amino acid sequence: CSVRRLASYEQYF.

The chain uses TRBV4-1 and TRBJ2-7; 9 bases line up with TRBD1. Germline values: CDR1 MGHRA, CDR2 YSYEKL. The CDR3 has 17 residues. V lost 0 bases to trimming and J lost 0 bases; unmatched junction nucleotides: 6. This CDR3 reads CASSQDGTGFFSYEQYF. The CDR3 DNA follows: TGCGCCAGCAGCCAAGATGGGACAGGGTTTTTCTCCTACGAGCAGTACTTC.

J is TRBJ2-7 and V is TRBV6-5; perhaps TRBD1 as D (6 bases). CDR1 and CDR2 (germline): MNHEY, SVGAGI. Trimming removed 0 bases from V and 3 bases from J, with 15 bases in between. CDR3 size: 16 residues. The CDR3 DNA reads TGTGCCAGCAGTTACTCGAATCAGGGGTTCGACTACGAGCAGTACTTC. Its protein is CASSYSNQGFDYEQYF.

The table lists this clone with a few counts. The CDR3 sequence: CASTRSGYGEKLFF. CDR3 sequence (DNA): TGTGCCAGCACCCGATCGGGGTACGGTGAAAAACTGTTTTTT. V usage is TRBV7-9 and J usage is TRBJ1-4; the D is unclear. The CDR3 length is 14 residues. V gave up 7 bases and J gave up 7 bases, with 16 bases separating them. CDR1 SEHNR and CDR2 FQNEAQ come from the germline V gene (reference sequence).

The chain uses TRBV7-3 and TRBJ1-3; 10 nucleotides agree with TRBD1. The CDR3 is 17 residues long. Germline CDR1 reads SGHTA; CDR2 reads FQGTGA. V gave up 2 bases and J gave up 2 bases; unmatched junction bases: 6. The chain's CDR3 is CASSLPETGGTGNTIYF. CDR3 in DNA: TGTGCCAGCAGCTTACCGGAGACAGGGGGCACTGGAAACACCATATATTTT.

This clone was seen once. V usage is TRBV7-2 and J usage is TRBJ2-3; 10 bases are a match to TRBD1. Germline CDR1 and CDR2: SGHTA and FQGNSA. The trim removed 0 bases at V and 4 bases at J, leaving 4 bases unmatched. This CDR3 region has 16 residues. CDR3 residues: CASSLAGTGAADTQYF. For the CDR3, the DNA is TGTGCCAGCAGCTTAGCGGGGACAGGGGCGGCAGATACGCAGTATTTT.

V is TRBV12-3 or TRBV12-4 and J is TRBJ2-3; D is unresolved. V was shortened by 5 bases and J by 6 bases, with 12 bases between the two germline ends. The CDR3 covers 13 residues. CDR3 sequence: CASSNLNFDTQYF. CDR3 sequence (DNA): TGTGCCAGCAGTAACCTGAACTTTGATACGCAGTATTTT.

The rearrangement uses TRBV7-2 and TRBJ1-2; tentative D call: TRBD1 (5 bases). The CDR3 sequence is 13 residues long. The V gene's germline CDR1 is SGHTA and CDR2 FQGNSA. V shed 1 base and J shed 4 bases, with 7 bases lying between them. This CDR3 is CASSLEQGYGYTF. The CDR3 DNA reads TGTGCCAGCAGCTTAGAGCAGGGCTATGGCTACACCTTC.

Only a few counts were recorded for this clone. The chain links TRBV29-1 to TRBJ1-5; perhaps TRBD1 as D (6 bases). V was pared by 3 bases and J by 7 bases, with 13 bases between. The CDR3 has 13 amino acids. Germline CDR1 is SQVTM and CDR2 is ANQGSEA. This CDR3 is CSVEGRGGQPQHF. For the CDR3, the DNA is TGCAGCGTTGAGGGCAGGGGTGGACAGCCCCAGCATTTT. Full variable domain (rest looked up from reference TRBV29-1 and TRBJ1-5): SAVISQKPSRDICQRGTSLTIQCQVDSQVTMMFWYRQQPGQSLTLIATANQGSEATYESGFVIDKFPISRPNLTFSTLTVSNMSPEDSSIYLCSVEGRGGQPQHFGDGTRLSIL.

This chain uses TRBV4-2 with TRBJ2-5; 9 bases align to TRBD2. This CDR3 region has 18 residues. V trimming: 0 bases; J trimming: 5 bases; junction bases outside the gene matches: 13. From germline, CDR1 is LGHNA and CDR2 YNFKEQ. The CDR3 protein is CASSQDPPAGGPRETQYF. CDR3 DNA sequence: TGTGCCAGCAGCCAAGATCCCCCAGCGGGGGGCCCCCGGGAGACCCAGTACTTC.

This clone was picked up one time. V usage is TRBV6-1 and J usage is TRBJ1-4, with D possibly being TRBD1 (5 bases). The CDR3 spans 16 residues. V was trimmed by 4 bases and J by 3 bases, leaving 15 bases between them. Germline CDR1 reads MNHNS; CDR2 reads SASEGT. CDR3 DNA: TGTGCCAGCAGTGGGCGGGACCTTTTTTCTAATGAAAAACTGTTTTTT. This codes for CASSGRDLFSNEKLFF.

The chain combines TRBV4-1 with TRBJ1-5; D remains ambiguous. V dropped 0 bases and J dropped 7 bases, with 10 bases sitting between them. Germline V CDR1 and CDR2: MGHRA, YSYEKL. The CDR3 consists of 14 residues. The CDR3, as DNA: TGCGCCAGCAGCCAAGAAGACAAGCAACAGCCCCAGCATTTT. It is translated as CASSQEDKQQPQHF.

The chain has TRBV7-2 and TRBJ1-6; TRBD1 matches 8 bases. The trim removed 1 base at V and 6 bases at J, leaving 11 bases unmatched. The CDR3 is 18 residues long. Germline V CDR1 and CDR2: SGHTA, FQGNSA. CDR3 nucleotides: TGTGCCAGCAGCTTAGTAAGCTACAGGGGGGCGGGTAATTCACCCCTCCACTTT. It translates to CASSLVSYRGAGNSPLHF. Variable domain in full (rest from reference TRBV7-2 and TRBJ1-6): GAGVSQSPSNKVTEKGKDVELRCDPISGHTALYWYRQSLGQGLEFLIYFQGNSAPDKSGLPSDRFSAERTGGSVSTLTIQRTQQEDSAVYLCASSLVSYRGAGNSPLHFGNGTRLTVT.

The chain employs TRBV9 and TRBJ2-1; 15 nucleotides agree with TRBD2. V lost 3 bases and J lost 6; bases outside the gene matches: 7. The CDR3 runs to 17 residues. Per the germline V gene, CDR1 is SGDLS and CDR2 is YYNGEE. CDR3 DNA: TGTGCCAGCAGCGGAGGACTAGCGGGAGGGCCGGGCAATGAGCAGTTCTTC. This codes for CASSGGLAGGPGNEQFF.

The chain links TRBV6-5 to TRBJ2-3; 9 nucleotides match TRBD1. The V gene end was trimmed by 2 bases and the J gene end by 6 bases; junction bases not matched to a gene: 9. The CDR3 runs to 16 residues. Germline V CDR1 and CDR2: MNHEY, SVGAGI. The CDR3 DNA reads as TGTGCCAGCAGTTACCGAACAGGGGGCGGCAGGGATACGCAGTATTTT. Its translation: CASSYRTGGGRDTQYF.

This chain uses TRBV6-6 with TRBJ1-1; D not certain. Germline V gene lookup returns CDR1 MNHNY and CDR2 SVGAGI (reference sequence). The V gene lost 8 bases and the J gene lost 1 base, with 8 bases spanning the gap. The CDR3 length is 12 residues. CDR3 sequence (DNA): TGTGCCAGCCTAGAGCCGAACACTGAAGCTTTCTTT. It translates to CASLEPNTEAFF.

This rearrangement joins TRBV2 to TRBJ1-3; D remains unclear. Per germline, CDR1 SNHLY and CDR2 FYNNEI. The CDR3 is 13 amino acids. The ends were cut back, 5 bases at V and 1 base at J, with 6 bases in the middle. CDR3 residues: CASSTRSGNTIYF. The CDR3 region has the DNA TGTGCCAGCAGTACGAGGTCTGGAAACACCATATATTTT.

The V gene is TRBV18, the J gene TRBJ2-5; 11 bases are a match to TRBD2. The germline CDR1 and CDR2 sequences are KGHSH and LQKENI. V was clipped by 5 bases and J by 2 bases; unmatched bases: 4. The CDR3 is 15 residues long. The chain's CDR3 is CASSARTSGQETQYF. The CDR3 nucleotides are TGTGCCAGCTCAGCCCGGACTAGCGGGCAAGAGACCCAGTACTTC. Full variable domain (remainder filled in from reference TRBV18 and TRBJ2-5): NAGVMQNPRHLVRRRGQEARLRCSPMKGHSHVYWYRQLPEEGLKFMVYLQKENIIDESGMPKERFSAEFPKEGPSILRIQQVVRGDSAAYFCASSARTSGQETQYFGPGTRLLVL.

CDR3 region: CASSSGAIEAFF. The CDR3 DNA is TGTGCCAGCAGTTCCGGAGCTATAGAAGCTTTCTTT. This rearrangement joins TRBV12-3 or TRBV12-4 to TRBJ1-1; D remains ambiguous. This CDR3 comprises 12 residues. Trimming took off 4 bases at V and 8 bases at J, with 11 bases between the two ends.

In this sample, this clone turned up once. The rearrangement uses TRBV18 and TRBJ1-2; perhaps TRBD1 as D (5 bases). This CDR3 has 15 residues. V was pared by 2 bases and J by 4 bases, with 14 bases between. The germline V gene has CDR1 KGHSH and CDR2 LQKENI. CDR3 in DNA: TGTGCCAGCTCACCAGCCCGTGGTCAGGGCTATGGCTACACCTTC. It is translated as CASSPARGQGYGYTF.

The count of this clone is one. The chain employs TRBV28 and TRBJ2-5, with 14 nucleotides matching TRBD2. CDR1 is MDHEN and CDR2 is SYDVKM in the germline V gene. CDR3 length equals 18 residues. J gave up 4 bases and V 5 bases, and 12 bases lay outside the gene matches. The DNA for the CDR3 is TGTGCCAGCAGTCCTATCCCGGGACTAGCGGGAGAGGGAGAGACCCAGTACTTC. Its protein product is CASSPIPGLAGEGETQYF.

This clone was seen once. The J gene is TRBJ1-1, the V gene TRBV3-1 (or the pseudogene TRBV3-2); D unresolved. Germline CDR1 and CDR2: LGHDT and YNNKEL (reference sequence). The CDR3 spans 13 residues. Trimming shortened V by 3 bases and J by 4 bases, and 9 bases separated the two germline ends. CDR3 DNA: TGTGCCAGCAGCCAGTGGGGAGGCACTGAAGCTTTCTTT. Translated: CASSQWGGTEAFF.

The rearrangement links TRBV7-9 to TRBJ2-7; 11 bases match TRBD2. The V gene end was trimmed by 6 bases and the J gene end by 2 bases; junction bases not matched to a gene: 3. The CDR3 sequence is 14 residues long. Looked up from germline, CDR1 is SEHNR and CDR2 is FQNEAQ (reference sequence). CDR3 in DNA: TGTGCCAGCAGTTTTAGCGGGGGGGCCTACGAGCAGTACTTC. Translated, it gives CASSFSGGAYEQYF. The variable domain in full, with the rest retrieved from reference TRBV7-9 and TRBJ2-7, is DTGVSQNPRHKITKRGQNVTFRCDPISEHNRLYWYRQTLGQGPEFLTYFQNEAQLEKSRLLSDRFSAERPKGSFSTLEIQRTEQGDSAMYLCASSFSGGAYEQYFGPGTRLTVT.

The CDR3 region has the DNA TGTGCCAGCAGCTTAGCGATTAGCGGGAGTGGGTACAATGAGCAGTTCTTC. Translated: CASSLAISGSGYNEQFF. The chain is built from TRBV7-2 and TRBJ2-1; 9 bases are shared with TRBD2. Germline assignment: CDR1 SGHTA and CDR2 FQGNSA. J was trimmed by 4 bases and V by 0 bases; bases with no gene match: 7. The CDR3 totals 17 residues.